This entry is about one T cell receptor beta chain. What it binds is unknown. As to time point: late sampling 161 to 241 days after vaccination in three convalescent patients. Sample treatment: approximately 9-day PBMC culture with coronavirus spike peptide pools or control peptides (ViraFEST assay). The CDR3 covers 13 residues. Germline V lookup: CDR1 SNHLY, CDR2 FYNNEI. The V gene end was trimmed by 4 bases and the J gene end by 7 bases; junction bases not matched to a gene: 5. These data are taken from a study of vaccination and CD4 T cells after COVID-19. Study-wide context: Three convalescent patients were sampled at day 14 and days 161 to 241 post-vaccination. Overlapping peptides of the spike proteins of SARS-CoV-2, HCoV-NL63, HCoV-OC43 and HCoV-229E were used for cell stimulation.

Study-wide results and limits: For SARS-CoV-2-reactive clonotypes, the median went from around 20 to 38, a nonsignificant increase.

The Oncomine TCR Beta short-read assay sequenced DNA from cultured CD4+ T cells. MiXCR, applied by TCRdb to the PCR reads, yields one record per CDR3 protein. The sample lists about 17,000 distinct CDR3 sequences; around 50% were seen once. The V gene is TRBV2, the J gene TRBJ2-7, with TRBD1 matching over 9 bases. This TCR derives from a human donor who had recovered from COVID-19. This specimen was CD4+ T cells from blood, cultured in vitro, taken about 7 months after SARS-CoV-2 vaccination. CDR3 in DNA: TGTGCCAGCAGTGGGGACAGGGCGCGAGAGCAGTACTTC. Translated, it gives CASSGDRAREQYF.